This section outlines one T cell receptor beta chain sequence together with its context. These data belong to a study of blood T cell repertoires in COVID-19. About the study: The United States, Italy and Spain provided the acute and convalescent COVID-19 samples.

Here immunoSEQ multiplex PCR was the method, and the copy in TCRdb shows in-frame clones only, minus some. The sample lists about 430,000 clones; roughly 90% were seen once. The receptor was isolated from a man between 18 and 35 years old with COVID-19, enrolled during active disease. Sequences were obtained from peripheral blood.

The CDR3 loop is CASSWTSGRSYNEQFF. The DNA for the CDR3 is TGTGCCAGCAGTTGGACTAGCGGGAGGTCCTACAATGAGCAGTTCTTC. The chain carries TRBV6-5 and TRBJ2-1; the match to TRBD2 covers 14 bases. The CDR3 runs to 16 residues. The trim removed 4 bases at V and 1 base at J, leaving 0 bases unmatched. Germline values: CDR1 MNHEY, CDR2 SVGAGI.